This record concerns one TCR beta chain sequence. Antigen specificity is unknown. V lost 1 base to trimming and J lost 0 bases; unmatched junction nucleotides: 10. This CDR3 has 19 amino acids. Germline V gene sequence: CDR1 SGHAT, CDR2 FQNNGV. The data derive from a study of CD8 T cells in ankylosing spondylitis. Whole-study findings and limits: A motif in TCR beta, a set of eight or nine highly homologous variants, appeared characteristic of ankylosing spondylitis blood.

From the 5' RACE reads, TCRdb called clonotypes with MiXCR, one entry per CDR3 protein. The sample lists just under 350,000 distinct CDR3 sequences, under 15% occurring once. V and J are TRBV11-2 and TRBJ2-1; 9 bases are a match to TRBD2. What was sequenced was blood, either unsorted or a sorted T cell fraction (not recorded which). This TCR came from a male donor with ankylosing spondylitis or in good health (not recorded which). CDR3 DNA: TGTGCCAGCAGCTTAGGGGGCGGGAGGGCCCTGAGCTCCTACAATGAGCAGTTCTTC. Translation: CASSLGGGRALSSYNEQFF.